These 24 T cell receptor beta chains originate from one sample sequenced in a study of T cell responses to AZD1222 COVID-19 vaccine. Clones were sequenced by immunoSEQ multiplex PCR, and TCRdb holds only the in-frame ones, with some missing. The table lists 110,000 to 150,000 clones, 80% to 90% of them singletons. Here the sequenced sample was peripheral blood, taken on day 0 of AZD1222 vaccination. The receptors were gathered from an adult in good health.

This rearrangement joins TRBV4-2 to TRBJ1-1, with 9 bases lining up with TRBD1. The CDR3 is made up of 17 amino acids. The V and J ends lost 0 bases and 5 bases, in that order; junction bases with no gene match: 10. CDR1 is LGHNA and CDR2 is YNFKEQ in the germline V gene. CDR3 in amino acids: CASSQDRTRDRATEAFF. The CDR3 nucleotides read TGTGCCAGCAGCCAAGATCGGACCCGGGACAGGGCTACTGAAGCTTTCTTT.

The chain employs TRBV15 and TRBJ2-2; 12 bases agree with TRBD1. Germline CDR1 is LNHNV and CDR2 is YYDKDF (reference sequence). V was pared by 4 bases and J by 7 bases, with 10 bases of the junction left unmatched. The CDR3 is made up of 17 amino acids. The CDR3 reads CATSTSPGQGASGELFF. In DNA form, the CDR3 reads TGTGCCACCAGCACCTCTCCGGGACAGGGGGCGAGCGGGGAGCTGTTTTTT.

This chain joins TRBV9 and TRBJ1-3; no reliable D call. This CDR3 has 15 amino acids. V was pared by 6 bases and J by 1 base, with 14 bases between. The germline V gene has CDR1 SGDLS and CDR2 YYNGEE. CDR3 protein: CASKPDYRSGNTIYF. CDR3 coding DNA: TGTGCCAGCAAACCGGATTACCGATCTGGAAACACCATATATTTT. The variable domain in full, completed from reference TRBV9 and TRBJ1-3, reads DSGVTQTPKHLITATGQRVTLRCSPRSGDLSVYWYQQSLDQGLQFLIQYYNGEERAKGNILERFSAQQFPDLHSELNLSSLELGDSALYFCASKPDYRSGNTIYFGEGSWLTVV.

The chain couples TRBV2 to TRBJ1-5; a possible D gene is TRBD1 (5 bases). The CDR3 length is 15 residues. Germline V gene data show CDR1 as SNHLY and CDR2 as FYNNEI. V was pared by 7 bases and J by 4 bases, with 17 bases between. In DNA, the CDR3 is TGTGCCAGCACTCTTCAGGGAAGCGGGAATCAGCCCCAGCATTTT. Translated, it gives CASTLQGSGNQPQHF.

The V and J genes are TRBV11-2 and TRBJ2-3; weak D call: TRBD2 (5 bases). CDR3 length: 12 residues. The V gene lost 3 bases and the J gene lost 10 bases, with 11 bases spanning the gap. Looked up from germline, CDR1 is SGHAT and CDR2 is FQNNGV. The DNA for the CDR3 is TGTGCCAGCAGCTTGGGGAGAGACGCGCAGTATTTT. It encodes CASSLGRDAQYF.

The chain employs TRBV7-9 and TRBJ1-2; D is undetermined. With 1 base removed from V and 6 bases from J, the gap between germline ends came to 21 bases. Germline V CDR1 and CDR2: SEHNR, FQNEAQ (reference sequence). The CDR3 sequence is 17 residues long. Written as DNA, the CDR3 is TGTGCCAGCAGCTTAGTCGCGGGCTCCCACCGGCGCGATGGCTACACCTTC. Amino acids: CASSLVAGSHRRDGYTF. Complete variable domain (other parts from reference TRBV7-9 and TRBJ1-2): DTGVSQNPRHKITKRGQNVTFRCDPISEHNRLYWYRQTLGQGPEFLTYFQNEAQLEKSRLLSDRFSAERPKGSFSTLEIQRTEQGDSAMYLCASSLVAGSHRRDGYTFGSGTRLTVV.

This clone was detected ten times or more. The rearrangement links TRBV30 to TRBJ1-5; D unclear. Germline lookup yields CDR1 GTSNPN and CDR2 SVGIG (reference sequence). The CDR3 sequence is 13 residues long. Between the trimmed V and J ends, which lost 0 bases and 2 bases, there was a span of 5 bases. The CDR3 sequence is CAWSVEGNQPQHF. CDR3 in DNA: TGTGCCTGGAGTGTAGAAGGCAATCAGCCCCAGCATTTT.

V gene TRBV3-1 (or the pseudogene TRBV3-2) combines with J gene TRBJ2-1; 9 bases are a match to TRBD2. This CDR3 is built from 13 residues. The ends lost 10 bases at V and 7 bases at J; junction bases unmatched: 8. The germline gives CDR1 LGHDT, CDR2 YNNKEL (reference sequence). CDR3 region: CATAGGPSNEQFF. CDR3 DNA: TGTGCCACCGCGGGGGGGCCGAGTAATGAGCAGTTCTTC.

V usage is TRBV28 and J usage is TRBJ1-2; 7 bases fit TRBD1. The germline V gene encodes CDR1 MDHEN and CDR2 SYDVKM. J lost 4 bases, V lost 1 base, and 6 bases had no gene match. The CDR3 length is 15 residues. This CDR3 reads CASSLSPGGLYGYTF. Here the CDR3 DNA reads TGTGCCAGCAGTTTATCCCCAGGGGGACTCTATGGCTACACCTTC.

The gene calls are TRBV7-2 and TRBJ1-1; D may be TRBD1 (5 bases). V was cut by 4 bases and J by 3 bases, with 12 bases left in between. CDR1 is SGHTA, CDR2 FQGNSA, per germline. The CDR3 spans 14 residues. For the CDR3, the DNA is TGTGCCAGCAGCTATGGGGCAGGGTACACTGAAGCTTTCTTT. Amino acids: CASSYGAGYTEAFF.

V usage is TRBV6-6 and J usage is TRBJ1-5, with D uncertain. V lost 2 bases, J lost 0 bases, and 11 bases lay in between. Germline V gene data show CDR1 as MNHNY and CDR2 as SVGAGI (reference sequence). The CDR3 covers 16 residues. The CDR3 DNA follows: TGTGCCAGCAGTTACCTCGGACGGAATAGCAATCAGCCCCAGCATTTT. Translation gives CASSYLGRNSNQPQHF.

The V gene is TRBV21-1, the J gene TRBJ1-5; the D call in the table, TRBD1, was not verified against the DNA. TRBV21-1 has pseudogene status. The CDR3 runs to 15 residues. Here the CDR3 reads CASSRTGASNQPQHF. The CDR3 nucleotides read TGTGCCAGCAGCAGGACAGGGGCTAGCAATCAGCCCCAGCATTTT.

This clone turned up a few times. The rearrangement links TRBV7-2 to TRBJ2-7; no firm D call. Trimming removed 6 bases at V and 2 bases at J, with 8 bases between. The CDR3 is made up of 12 amino acids. Per the germline V gene, CDR1 is SGHTA and CDR2 is FQGNSA. CDR3: CASSRGPYEQYF. The CDR3 DNA follows: TGTGCCAGCAGTCGTGGGCCCTACGAGCAGTACTTC.

The chain uses TRBV30 and TRBJ2-3; 9 nucleotides match TRBD2. Trimming removed 2 bases from V and 2 bases from J; junction bases left unmatched: 2. This CDR3 is 14 amino acids long. Germline assignment: CDR1 GTSNPN and CDR2 SVGIG (reference sequence). The CDR3 loop reads CAWSSSGVTDTQYF. CDR3 DNA sequence: TGTGCCTGGAGTTCTAGCGGGGTCACAGATACGCAGTATTTT.

This rearrangement joins TRBV18 to TRBJ2-1; TRBD2 aligns across 13 bases. Germline V gives CDR1 KGHSH, CDR2 LQKENI. This CDR3 region has 16 residues. V shed 3 bases, J shed 6 bases, and the junction held 5 bases outside the gene matches. CDR3 sequence (DNA): TGTGCCAGCTCACCGACTACTAGCGGGGGGGCCAATGAGCAGTTCTTC. As protein: CASSPTTSGGANEQFF.

J is TRBJ2-2 and V is TRBV5-8; possibly TRBD1 or TRBD2 for D (5 bases each). The ends were cut back, 4 bases at V and 6 bases at J, with 25 bases in the middle. The length of the CDR3 is 18 residues. Germline CDR1 reads SGHTS; CDR2 reads YDEGEE. The CDR3 bases are TGTGCCAGCAGCAAAGCCTCCGGGGCAATGGGGAGACCCGGGGAGCTGTTTTTT. Its protein is CASSKASGAMGRPGELFF.

This chain links TRBV9 with TRBJ1-6, with unresolved D. Germline V gene lookup returns CDR1 SGDLS and CDR2 YYNGEE. Trimming stripped 2 bases from V and 0 bases from J, with 9 bases between. CDR3 length equals 16 residues. The CDR3 DNA reads TGTGCCAGCAGCGTCACGGCGAGCTCCTATAATTCACCCCTCCACTTT. Protein sequence: CASSVTASSYNSPLHF.

The J gene is TRBJ2-4, the V gene TRBV3-1 (or the pseudogene TRBV3-2); D not certain. The CDR3 has 14 amino acids. Trimming took 1 base from V and 12 from J, leaving 16 bases between them. Looked up from germline, CDR1 is LGHDT and CDR2 is YNNKEL (reference sequence). The CDR3 protein is CASSQVGGHGDQYF. CDR3 bases: TGTGCCAGCAGCCAAGTTGGTGGGCATGGGGATCAGTACTTC.

The J gene is TRBJ2-6, the V gene TRBV11-2; TRBD2 aligns across 7 bases. CDR3 length: 18 amino acids. V was pared by 5 bases and J by 1 base, with 11 bases of the junction left unmatched. The germline CDR1 and CDR2 sequences are SGHAT and FQNNGV. The CDR3 loop is CASSQGRGAWSGANVLTF. The CDR3 nucleotides read TGTGCCAGCAGCCAAGGGAGGGGTGCGTGGTCTGGGGCCAACGTCCTGACTTTC.

In its sample, this clone was seen once. The rearrangement uses TRBV4-1 and TRBJ2-2; 15 bases are a match to TRBD2. V was clipped by 4 bases and J by 14 bases; unmatched bases: 5. The CDR3 extends over 14 amino acids. The germline V gene has CDR1 MGHRA and CDR2 YSYEKL. The CDR3 nucleotides are TGCGCCAGCAGCCCGGGGACTAGCGGGGGGATACTGTTTTTT. It specifies CASSPGTSGGILFF.

V and J are TRBV6-5 and TRBJ1-3; D call uncertain. The V end lost 4 bases, the J end lost 1 base, and 8 bases lay between the germline ends. CDR1 is MNHEY and CDR2 is SVGAGI in the germline V gene. The CDR3 has 14 amino acids. Here the CDR3 reads CASSSHGSGNTIYF. The CDR3 nucleotides read TGTGCCAGCAGTTCCCACGGATCTGGAAACACCATATATTTT.

This chain links TRBV30 with TRBJ1-1; a weak D match, TRBD1 (6 bases). Germline V gene lookup returns CDR1 GTSNPN and CDR2 SVGIG (reference sequence). Trimming shortened V by 2 bases and J by 2 bases, and 9 bases separated the two germline ends. The CDR3 spans 13 residues. The CDR3 sequence: CAWSLQGNTEAFF. In DNA form, the CDR3 reads TGTGCCTGGAGTCTACAGGGAAACACTGAAGCTTTCTTT. The full variable domain, in which reference TRBV30 and TRBJ1-1 provide the parts outside the CDR3, is SQTIHQWPATLVQPVGSPLSLECTVEGTSNPNLYWYRQAAGRGLQLLFYSVGIGQISSEVPQNLSASRPQDRQFILSSKKLLLSDSGFYLCAWSLQGNTEAFFGQGTRLTVV.

This sequence joins TRBV5-6 and TRBJ2-1; D is perhaps TRBD2 (5 bases). Looked up from germline, CDR1 is SGHDT and CDR2 is YYEEEE. Trimming pared 4 bases from V and 8 bases from J, leaving 13 bases between. This CDR3 has 13 residues. The CDR3 DNA sequence: TGTGCCAGCAGCAGCGGCGGGTCCGATGAGCAGTTCTTC. Translated: CASSSGGSDEQFF.

The genes are TRBV28 and TRBJ1-6, with 7 nucleotides matching TRBD1. V trimming: 5 bases; J trimming: 0 bases; junction bases outside the gene matches: 4. The CDR3 has 16 amino acids. Germline CDR1 reads MDHEN; CDR2 reads SYDVKM. This CDR3 reads CASSRTGSSYNSPLHF. The CDR3 nucleotides read TGTGCCAGCAGTAGGACAGGAAGCTCCTATAATTCACCCCTCCACTTT.